The present TCR beta chain was sequenced within a study of blood T cell repertoires in COVID-19. Study as a whole: Acute and convalescent COVID-19 samples came from the United States, Italy and Spain. In each case, the material was cDNA or gDNA derived from T cells, B-cell-depleted T cells, or PBMCs.

Original analysis: By means of reference gene primer amplification, nucleated cell counts were estimated. The repertoire was sequenced with immunoSEQ multiplex PCR; TCRdb's copy has only in-frame clones and lacks some. That table furnishes V, J and clone size, whereas the DNA furnished D and trimming. The sample consists of hundreds of thousands of clones, more than 85% of them appearing once. J gave up 5 bases and V 3 bases, and 7 bases lay outside the gene matches. This CDR3 comprises 15 residues. Germline-derived CDR1 and CDR2 are MDHEN and SYDVKM. The chain recombines TRBV28 with TRBJ2-1; 7 bases match TRBD2. The sequenced material came from peripheral blood. The clonotype originates from a human donor in a cohort sampled during active COVID-19. In DNA, the CDR3 is TGTGCCAGCAGTTTGGCGGGAGTAGGGGACAATGAGCAGTTCTTC. Amino acid sequence: CASSLAGVGDNEQFF.